This T cell receptor (beta chain) is drawn from a study of radiotherapy plus CTLA-4 blockade in lung cancer. The overall study: For 18% of patients, objective responses occurred, and approximately 30% had disease control.

Regarding the study as a whole: The authors reported that early blood T cell clone dynamics, with interferon-beta, best predicted response. Researchers report tumor-derived TCR clones expanding in blood after radiotherapy plus ipilimumab.

Some clones are missing from TCRdb's copy, which holds only in-frame ones; the method was immunoSEQ multiplex PCR. The sample has roughly 68,000 clones, roughly 78% seen once; the top ten hold roughly 7%. This clone has at least ten counts. Its antigen remains unknown. This clonotype was sampled from a human donor with non-small cell lung cancer who had a complete response to radiotherapy plus ipilimumab. Sequenced material: peripheral blood, taken from a patient treated with radiotherapy plus ipilimumab.

The CDR3 is CAIEAGVSTGELFF. In DNA form, the CDR3 reads TGTGCCATCGAAGCGGGAGTGAGCACCGGGGAGCTGTTTTTT. This sequence joins TRBV10-3 and TRBJ2-2; TRBD2 matches at 8 bases. The CDR3 contains 14 residues. In germline, CDR1 is ENHRY, CDR2 SYGVKD. With V trimmed by 8 bases and J by 4 bases, 6 bases remained unmatched.